Below are 24 T cell receptor beta chains sequenced from a single sample in a study of CD8 T cells in Susac syndrome. Random hexamers were used to reverse transcribe the RNA input (about 0.45 to 1 ug). One entry per CDR3 protein results from TCRdb running MiXCR on the immunoSEQ multiplex PCR reads. The data show some 250,000 distinct CDR3 sequences, with around 96% seen just once and approximately 0.1% held by the top ten. Sample: CD4+ T cells from PBMCs. The receptors derive from a human donor with Susac syndrome.

The sample holds one count of this clonotype. This rearrangement joins TRBV5-4 to TRBJ2-1, with unresolved D. The V and J ends lost 4 bases and 0 bases respectively, with 14 bases between them. This CDR3 spans 16 amino acids. The germline V gene has CDR1 SGHNT and CDR2 YYREEE (reference sequence). CDR3 DNA sequence: TGTGCCAGCAGCCCGAAGGGCCGCGACTCCTACAATGAGCAGTTCTTC. Protein product: CASSPKGRDSYNEQFF.

The gene calls are TRBV12-3 or TRBV12-4 and TRBJ2-7; perhaps TRBD1 as D (5 bases). Trimming cost V 6 bases and J 3 bases, with 18 bases left between them. The CDR3 has 15 amino acids. DNA of the CDR3: TGTGCCAGCAGCGCCCAGGGTCACGAATTCTACGAGCAGTACTTC. This encodes CASSAQGHEFYEQYF.

The CDR3 nucleotides are TGTGCCAGCTCACCCCTCCCCGGACAGGCCAGCTCTGGAAACACCATATATTTT. The encoded protein is CASSPLPGQASSGNTIYF. This chain uses TRBV18 with TRBJ1-3, with TRBD1 matching 7 bases. V lost 3 bases to trimming and J lost 0 bases; unmatched junction nucleotides: 11. Per germline, CDR1 KGHSH and CDR2 LQKENI. This CDR3 spans 18 amino acids.

This clonotype appeared once. The chain links TRBV5-4 to TRBJ2-5, with 7 bases fitting TRBD1. The CDR3 loop spans 14 amino acids. Germline loops: CDR1 SGHNT, CDR2 YYREEE (reference sequence). Trimming took 1 base from V and 3 from J; bases not matched to a gene: 3. The CDR3 sequence is CASSLTGAEETQYF. The DNA of the CDR3 is TGTGCCAGCAGCTTGACAGGGGCCGAAGAGACCCAGTACTTC.

The V and J genes are TRBV11-2 and TRBJ2-3, with D possibly TRBD2 on 6 matching bases. This CDR3 is built from 14 residues. Germline CDR1 is SGHAT and CDR2 is FQNNGV. Trimming left V 5 bases short and J 8 bases short, with 17 bases between. CDR3 bases: TGTGCCAGCAGCGGAGTACTATGGCGGGGTACGCAGTATTTT. It translates to CASSGVLWRGTQYF. Supplemented by reference TRBV11-2 and TRBJ2-3, the full variable domain reads EAGVAQSPRYKIIEKRQSVAFWCNPISGHATLYWYQQILGQGPKLLIQFQNNGVVDDSQLPKDRFSAERLKGVDSTLKIQPAKLEDSAVYLCASSGVLWRGTQYFGPGTRLTVL.

This clonotype was seen a single time. The V and J genes are TRBV5-4 and TRBJ2-3; 10 nucleotides match TRBD2. The V and J ends lost 0 bases and 1 base, in that order; junction bases with no gene match: 14. CDR3 length equals 20 residues. CDR1 and CDR2 from the germline V gene are SGHNT and YYREEE (reference sequence). CDR3 nucleotides: TGTGCCAGCAGCTTGGCCGACGGCCTAGCGGGAGTGAGGGGCACAGATACGCAGTATTTT. Its protein product is CASSLADGLAGVRGTDTQYF.

J is TRBJ1-2 and V is TRBV15; TRBD1 matches 7 bases. Germline V lookup: CDR1 LNHNV, CDR2 YYDKDF (reference sequence). This CDR3 region has 13 residues. V was pared by 1 base and J by 8 bases, with 4 bases of the junction left unmatched. The CDR3 loop reads CATSRGQGDGYTF. The DNA for the CDR3 is TGTGCCACCAGCAGAGGGCAGGGGGACGGCTACACCTTC.

The V gene is TRBV29-1, the J gene TRBJ2-7; D unresolved. Per germline, CDR1 SQVTM and CDR2 ANQGSEA. CDR3 length equals 12 residues. V was cut by 4 bases and J by 0 bases, with 7 bases left in between. CDR3 protein: CSVVASSYEQYF. Written as DNA, the CDR3 is TGCAGCGTTGTTGCATCCTCCTACGAGCAGTACTTC.

The V and J genes are TRBV4-1 and TRBJ1-5; D not certain. V was pared by 2 bases and J by 2 bases, with 13 bases between. CDR3 length: 16 amino acids. Germline V gene sequence: CDR1 MGHRA, CDR2 YSYEKL. In DNA form, the CDR3 reads TGCGCCAGCAGCCAACCGGTAGGAGGTGGCAATCAGCCCCAGCATTTT. The encoded protein is CASSQPVGGGNQPQHF.

The V gene is TRBV20-1, the J gene TRBJ2-3; possible D gene TRBD1, 6 bases. Per germline, CDR1 DFQATT and CDR2 SNEGSKA (reference sequence). Trimming stripped 4 bases from V and 4 bases from J, with 15 bases between. This CDR3 is 14 amino acids long. CDR3 DNA: TGCAGTGCTATCACTAGTGGGGGCGCAGATACGCAGTATTTT. Translation gives CSAITSGGADTQYF.

The chain is built from TRBV19 and TRBJ2-5, with D perhaps TRBD1 or TRBD2 (5 bases each). This CDR3 has 13 residues. CDR1 is LNHDA, CDR2 SQIVND, per germline (reference sequence). V was trimmed by 7 bases and J by 7 bases, leaving 16 bases between them. The CDR3 coding sequence is TGTGCCAGTACCCCGGGGCAGGGCTTGACCCAGTACTTC. Amino acids: CASTPGQGLTQYF.

This clonotype was observed once. The chain couples TRBV20-1 to TRBJ1-5; D is unresolved. The CDR3 spans 12 residues. Trimming pared 3 bases from V and 14 bases from J, leaving 17 bases between. From germline, CDR1 is DFQATT and CDR2 SNEGSKA (reference sequence). CDR3: CSASISDKNEHF. CDR3 DNA: TGCAGTGCTAGTATTTCAGACAAAAACGAGCATTTT.

The DNA of the CDR3 is TGTGCCAGCAGTCTGACAGGTTTCAATCAGCCCCAGCATTTT. Amino acid sequence: CASSLTGFNQPQHF. This chain connects TRBV6-5 to TRBJ1-5, with D perhaps TRBD1 (6 bases). The CDR3 consists of 14 residues. The germline V and J ends were trimmed by 5 bases and 3 bases, with 11 bases remaining between them. Germline V gene data show CDR1 as MNHEY and CDR2 as SVGAGI.

The rearrangement joins TRBV30 to TRBJ2-1, with D unclear. Germline V gene data show CDR1 as GTSNPN and CDR2 as SVGIG (reference sequence). The CDR3 loop spans 11 amino acids. Trimming took off 0 bases at V and 12 bases at J, with 9 bases between the two ends. DNA of the CDR3: TGTGCCTGGAGTGTACGGTTGGGGCAGTTCTTC. It translates to CAWSVRLGQFF. Filled out from reference TRBV30 and TRBJ2-1, the complete variable domain reads SQTIHQWPATLVQPVGSPLSLECTVEGTSNPNLYWYRQAAGRGLQLLFYSVGIGQISSEVPQNLSASRPQDRQFILSSKKLLLSDSGFYLCAWSVRLGQFFGPGTRLTVL.

The J gene is TRBJ2-1, the V gene TRBV18; TRBD1 is a possible D gene (5 bases). This CDR3 comprises 14 residues. Trimming removed 5 bases from V and 6 bases from J, with 14 bases in between. The germline CDR1 and CDR2 sequences are KGHSH and LQKENI. The CDR3 protein is CASSSYRSGNEQFF. The CDR3 DNA is TGTGCCAGCTCATCTTACAGGTCCGGCAATGAGCAGTTCTTC.

The genes are TRBV2 and TRBJ2-1; 10 nucleotides match TRBD2. Per the germline V gene, CDR1 is SNHLY and CDR2 is FYNNEI. The ends lost 6 bases at V and 7 bases at J; junction bases unmatched: 9. This CDR3 is 15 amino acids long. CDR3 residues: CASRVAGGKGNEQFF. The CDR3, as DNA: TGTGCCAGCAGAGTAGCGGGAGGCAAAGGGAATGAGCAGTTCTTC.

V and J are TRBV30 and TRBJ2-1; no clear D. The CDR3 extends over 14 amino acids. V was clipped by 2 bases and J by 7 bases, with 15 bases between them. CDR1 GTSNPN and CDR2 SVGIG come from the germline V gene (reference sequence). The CDR3 sequence is CAWSQDPPGNEQFF. Here the CDR3 DNA reads TGTGCCTGGAGTCAAGATCCTCCGGGTAATGAGCAGTTCTTC.

The rearrangement links TRBV9 to TRBJ1-1; no firm D call. Germline CDR1 is SGDLS and CDR2 is YYNGEE. V shed 1 base and J shed 0 bases, with 7 bases lying between them. The CDR3 totals 14 residues. The CDR3 DNA is TGTGCCAGCAGCGTATCCACAGTGAACACTGAAGCTTTCTTT. Translating it yields CASSVSTVNTEAFF.

This rearrangement joins TRBV7-9 to TRBJ2-1; D is uncertain. CDR3 length: 13 residues. The germline V and J ends were trimmed by 7 bases and 10 bases, with 17 bases remaining between them. CDR1 and CDR2 (germline): SEHNR, FQNEAQ (reference sequence). CDR3 amino acids: CASTTFADSEQFF. The DNA for the CDR3 is TGTGCCAGCACCACCTTCGCCGACTCGGAGCAGTTCTTC.

This clonotype has just one count. The rearrangement links TRBV25-1 to TRBJ2-5; the D is unclear. From germline, CDR1 is MGHDK and CDR2 SYGVNS. Deletions cut 8 bases from V and 1 base from J, with 11 bases between. The length of the CDR3 is 13 residues. The CDR3 bases are TGTGCCAGCCTGAACGGGTTCCAAGAGACCCAGTACTTC. It codes for CASLNGFQETQYF. Full variable domain (rest looked up from reference TRBV25-1 and TRBJ2-5): EADIYQTPRYLVIGTGKKITLECSQTMGHDKMYWYQQDPGMELHLIHYSYGVNSTEKGDLSSESTVSRIRTEHFPLTLESARPSHTSQYLCASLNGFQETQYFGPGTRLLVL.

In its sample, this clonotype was seen once. The chain uses TRBV18 and TRBJ2-7; D remains unclear. Per germline, CDR1 KGHSH and CDR2 LQKENI. The CDR3 has 13 residues. Trimming cost V 0 bases and J 3 bases, with 6 bases left between them. The CDR3 sequence is CASSPPSLYEQYF. The CDR3 DNA reads TGTGCCAGCTCACCACCGTCCCTCTACGAGCAGTACTTC.

This chain joins TRBV24-1 and TRBJ2-5; D ambiguous. CDR3 length: 13 residues. The V gene lost 1 base and the J gene lost 1 base, with 3 bases spanning the gap. The germline V gene has CDR1 KGHDR and CDR2 SFDVKD. The CDR3 is CATSDLSQETQYF. Written as DNA, the CDR3 is TGTGCCACCAGTGATTTATCCCAAGAGACCCAGTACTTC.

This rearrangement joins TRBV20-1 to TRBJ2-7; TRBD1 matches 9 bases. The trim removed 3 bases at V and 6 bases at J, leaving 6 bases unmatched. The CDR3 totals 13 residues. CDR1 and CDR2 (germline): DFQATT, SNEGSKA (reference sequence). CDR3 bases: TGCAGTGCTAGTTCCTCGGACAGGGGCGAGCAGTACTTC. Translation gives CSASSSDRGEQYF.

V usage is TRBV20-1 and J usage is TRBJ1-4; 8 bases are a match to TRBD1. Germline loops: CDR1 DFQATT, CDR2 SNEGSKA (reference sequence). This CDR3 is 16 amino acids long. V lost 1 base, J lost 2 bases, and 6 bases stayed unmatched. In nucleotides, the CDR3 is TGCAGTGCTAGAGCTACAGGGGGGCCGACTAATGAAAAACTGTTTTTT. It translates to CSARATGGPTNEKLFF.